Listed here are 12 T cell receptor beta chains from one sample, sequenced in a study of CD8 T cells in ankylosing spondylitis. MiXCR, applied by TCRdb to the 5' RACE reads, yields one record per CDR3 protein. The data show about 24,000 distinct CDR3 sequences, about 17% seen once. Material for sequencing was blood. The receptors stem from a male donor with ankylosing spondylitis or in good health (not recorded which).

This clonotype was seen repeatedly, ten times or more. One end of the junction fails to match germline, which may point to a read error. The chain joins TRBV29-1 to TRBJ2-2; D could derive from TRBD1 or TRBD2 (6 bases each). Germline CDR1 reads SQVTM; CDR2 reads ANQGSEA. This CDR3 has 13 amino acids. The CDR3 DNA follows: TGCAGCGTTTCTTATCTAGCAGGAGGGGGGCTGTTTTTT. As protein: CSVSYLAGGGLFF.

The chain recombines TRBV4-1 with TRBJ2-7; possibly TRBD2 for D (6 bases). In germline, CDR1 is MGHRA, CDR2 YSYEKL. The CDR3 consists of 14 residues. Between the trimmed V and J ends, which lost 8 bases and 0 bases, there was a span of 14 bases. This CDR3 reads CASGPRLDSYEQYF. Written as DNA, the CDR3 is TGCGCCAGCGGCCCCAGACTAGACTCCTACGAGCAGTACTTC.

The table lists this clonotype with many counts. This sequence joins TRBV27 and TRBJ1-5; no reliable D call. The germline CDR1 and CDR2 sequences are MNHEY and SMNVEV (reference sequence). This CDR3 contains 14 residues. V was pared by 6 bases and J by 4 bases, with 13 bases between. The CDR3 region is CASRPYRGNQPQHF. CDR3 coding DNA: TGTGCCAGCAGGCCCTACCGGGGAAATCAGCCCCAGCATTTT.

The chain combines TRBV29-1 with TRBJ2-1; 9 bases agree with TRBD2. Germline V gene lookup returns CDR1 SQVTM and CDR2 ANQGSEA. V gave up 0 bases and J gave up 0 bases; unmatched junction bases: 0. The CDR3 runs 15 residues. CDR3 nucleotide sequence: TGCAGCGTTGAAGAACTAGCGGGCTCCTACAATGAGCAGTTCTTC. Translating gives CSVEELAGSYNEQFF.

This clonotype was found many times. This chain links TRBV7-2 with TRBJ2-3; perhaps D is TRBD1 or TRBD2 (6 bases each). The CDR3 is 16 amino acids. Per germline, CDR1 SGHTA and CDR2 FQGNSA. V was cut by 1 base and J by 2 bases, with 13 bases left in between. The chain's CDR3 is CASSLGGRGTTDTQYF. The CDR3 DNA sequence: TGTGCCAGCAGCTTAGGGGGGCGCGGGACCACAGATACGCAGTATTTT.

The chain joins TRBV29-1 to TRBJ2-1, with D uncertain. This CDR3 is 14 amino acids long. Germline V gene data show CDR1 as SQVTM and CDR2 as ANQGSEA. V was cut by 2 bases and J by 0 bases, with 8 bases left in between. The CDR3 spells CSVEYVSSYNEQFF. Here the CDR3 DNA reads TGCAGCGTTGAATACGTGAGCTCCTACAATGAGCAGTTCTTC.

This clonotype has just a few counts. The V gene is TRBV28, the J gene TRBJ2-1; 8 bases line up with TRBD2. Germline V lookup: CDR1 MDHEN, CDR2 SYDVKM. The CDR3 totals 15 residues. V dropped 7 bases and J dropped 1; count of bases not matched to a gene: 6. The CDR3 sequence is CASTPGGGSYNEQFF. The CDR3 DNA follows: TGTGCCAGCACTCCTGGCGGGGGGTCCTACAATGAGCAGTTCTTC.

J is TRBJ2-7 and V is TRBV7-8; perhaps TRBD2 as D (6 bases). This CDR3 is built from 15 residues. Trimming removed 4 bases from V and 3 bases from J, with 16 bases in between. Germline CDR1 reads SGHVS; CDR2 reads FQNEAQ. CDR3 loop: CASSSLPGVHYEQYV. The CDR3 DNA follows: TGTGCCAGCAGCTCCCTCCCGGGGGTACACTACGAGCAGTACGTC.

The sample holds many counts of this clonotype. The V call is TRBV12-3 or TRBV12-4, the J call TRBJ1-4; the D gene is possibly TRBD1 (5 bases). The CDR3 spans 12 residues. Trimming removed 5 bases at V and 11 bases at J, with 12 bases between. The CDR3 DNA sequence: TGTGCCAGCAGTGCTCCAGGGACCAAACTGTTTTTT. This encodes CASSAPGTKLFF.

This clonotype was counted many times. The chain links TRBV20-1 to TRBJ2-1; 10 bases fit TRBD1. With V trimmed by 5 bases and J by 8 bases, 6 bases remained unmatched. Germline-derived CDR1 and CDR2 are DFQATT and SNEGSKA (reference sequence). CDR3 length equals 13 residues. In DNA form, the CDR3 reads TGCAGTGCTCCCTGGGACAGGGGCTATGAGCAGTTCTTC. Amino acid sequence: CSAPWDRGYEQFF.

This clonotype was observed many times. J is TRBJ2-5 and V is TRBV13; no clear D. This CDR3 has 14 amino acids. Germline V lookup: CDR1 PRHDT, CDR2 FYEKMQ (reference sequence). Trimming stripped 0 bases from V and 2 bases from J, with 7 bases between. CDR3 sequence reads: CASSLGLHQETQYF. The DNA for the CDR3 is TGTGCCAGCAGCTTAGGCCTCCATCAAGAGACCCAGTACTTC.

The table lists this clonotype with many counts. The CDR3 here is CASSSGRPQYNEQFF. CDR3 nucleotide sequence: TGTGCCAGCAGTTCCGGGAGACCCCAATACAATGAGCAGTTCTTC. The chain uses TRBV6-5 and TRBJ2-1; D is perhaps TRBD2 (6 bases). CDR3 length: 15 amino acids. Germline V gene lookup returns CDR1 MNHEY and CDR2 SVGAGI. V was shortened by 4 bases and J by 4 bases, with 14 bases between the two germline ends.